These 18 T cell receptor beta chains came from one sample sequenced in a study of low-dose radiotherapy and immunotherapy resistance in tumors. Time point of the sample: before trial treatment. Alpha- and beta-chain coverage of first-strand cDNA came from TRAV- and TRBV-specific primers. PCR amplification of the TCRs was performed with Phusion for 20 PCR cycles, and it relied on a constant-region primer together with a V-primer adapter. TCRdb itself ran the reads through MiXCR, one entry per CDR3 protein. The sample includes almost 40,000 distinct CDR3 sequences, 30% to 35% of them seen just once. The sample here was PBMCs, taken before treatment. Receptor source: a male donor with gallbladder cancer.

This clonotype was counted ten times or more. The CDR3 protein is CASVDSLNEQFF. The CDR3 DNA reads TGTGCCAGTGTGGACTCCCTCAATGAGCAGTTCTTC. The V gene is TRBV28, the J gene TRBJ2-1, with TRBD2 as a possible D gene (5 bases). This CDR3 comprises 12 residues. Trimming pared 9 bases from V and 6 bases from J, leaving 12 bases between. Germline CDR1 is MDHEN and CDR2 is SYDVKM.

This clonotype came up many times. The chain recombines TRBV7-7 with TRBJ2-7; 7 bases are shared with TRBD1. Germline trimming cut 3 bases from V and 4 bases from J; bases unmatched to any gene: 6. Germline V gene lookup returns CDR1 SSHAT and CDR2 FNYEAQ (reference sequence). The CDR3 is 14 amino acids. CDR3 region: CASSFGVQGYEQYF. Here the CDR3 DNA reads TGTGCCAGCAGCTTTGGGGTACAGGGGTACGAGCAGTACTTC.

There are many counts of this clonotype. The chain has TRBV7-2 and TRBJ2-1; tentatively, D is TRBD1 (5 bases). Germline-derived CDR1 and CDR2 are SGHTA and FQGNSA. The CDR3 spans 15 residues. The germline V and J ends were trimmed by 2 bases and 5 bases, with 13 bases remaining between them. The chain's CDR3 is CASSLMRSGNNEQFF. DNA for the CDR3: TGTGCCAGCAGCTTAATGAGGTCAGGGAACAATGAGCAGTTCTTC.

The chain uses TRBV20-1 and TRBJ2-5; 8 bases agree with TRBD1. CDR3 size: 13 residues. The V and J ends lost 1 base and 3 bases, in that order; junction bases with no gene match: 1. CDR1 is DFQATT, CDR2 SNEGSKA, per germline (reference sequence). The CDR3 here is CSARVTGEETQYF. CDR3 coding DNA: TGCAGTGCTAGAGTGACAGGGGAAGAGACCCAGTACTTC.

This clonotype was seen repeatedly, ten times or more. The chain employs TRBV7-9 and TRBJ1-5; 7 positions agree with TRBD1. J was trimmed by 3 bases and V by 5 bases; bases with no gene match: 7. The germline gives CDR1 SEHNR, CDR2 FQNEAQ (reference sequence). The CDR3 is 15 residues long. The CDR3 DNA is TGTGCCAGCAGCCTGGACAGGACCCCCAATCAGCCCCAGCATTTT. Protein: CASSLDRTPNQPQHF.

This clonotype has a count of ten or more. V gene TRBV19 combines with J gene TRBJ2-1, with 8 bases identical to TRBD2. Germline CDR1 reads LNHDA; CDR2 reads SQIVND (reference sequence). This CDR3 is 17 amino acids long. Unmatched junction bases numbered 16, after V lost 7 bases and J lost 5 bases. This CDR3 is CASTPLQASGFHNEQFF. The CDR3, as DNA: TGTGCCAGTACCCCACTGCAGGCTAGCGGGTTTCACAATGAGCAGTTCTTC.

The chain carries TRBV10-3 and TRBJ2-1, with D unclear. Trimming took off 2 bases at V and 13 bases at J, with 9 bases between the two ends. The V gene's germline CDR1 is ENHRY and CDR2 SYGVKD. The CDR3 has 11 residues. CDR3 coding DNA: TGTGCCATCAGTGAGGCCATAGAACAGTTCTTC. Its protein product is CAISEAIEQFF.

The rearrangement uses TRBV11-3 and TRBJ1-2; 9 bases match TRBD1. V was pared by 4 bases and J by 8 bases, with 5 bases of the junction left unmatched. This CDR3 is 13 amino acids long. Germline V CDR1 and CDR2: SGHNT, YENEEA. CDR3 region: CASSSTGGIGYTF. DNA of the CDR3: TGTGCCAGCAGCTCCACAGGGGGCATAGGCTACACCTTC.

On this clonotype itself: A single base is all that separates this from a far larger clone, so a read error is likely. CDR3 loop: CASSQEGGHGGNEQYF. The CDR3 DNA reads TGCGCCAGCAGCCAAGAAGGGGGACATGGCGGAAATGAGCAGTACTTC. The V gene is TRBV4-1, the J gene TRBJ2-7, with a weak D call TRBD1 (6 bases). The CDR3 consists of 16 residues. Trimming left V 0 bases short and J 7 bases short, with 19 bases between. Per germline, CDR1 MGHRA and CDR2 YSYEKL.

The gene calls are TRBV5-6 and TRBJ2-1; maybe TRBD1 (6 bases). The V gene lost 4 bases and the J gene lost 10 bases, with 18 bases spanning the gap. CDR1 is SGHDT and CDR2 is YYEEEE in the germline V gene. CDR3 size: 14 residues. The CDR3 loop reads CASSLGPSGAEQFF. The CDR3 nucleotides read TGTGCCAGCAGCCTCGGACCCTCAGGGGCCGAGCAGTTCTTC.

This sequence joins TRBV6-5 and TRBJ2-3; 9 bases line up with TRBD2. Germline V gene sequence: CDR1 MNHEY, CDR2 SVGAGI. Germline trimming cut 4 bases from V and 3 bases from J; bases unmatched to any gene: 14. This CDR3 spans 18 amino acids. CDR3 nucleotide sequence: TGTGCCAGCAGTTCTAGCGGGGCCACCACCAGAGGTACAGATACGCAGTATTTT. Its translation is CASSSSGATTRGTDTQYF.

The rearrangement uses TRBV7-2 and TRBJ2-7; no reliable D call. CDR3 size: 14 residues. Germline V lookup: CDR1 SGHTA, CDR2 FQGNSA. V was clipped by 1 base and J by 3 bases, with 10 bases between them. CDR3 sequence reads: CASSLGARSYEQYF. The CDR3 DNA reads TGTGCCAGCAGCTTAGGAGCGCGGAGCTACGAGCAGTACTTC.

This clonotype came up many times. The chain carries TRBV3-1 and TRBJ2-5; 9 bases agree with TRBD2. This CDR3 region has 14 residues. The germline V gene encodes CDR1 LGHDT and CDR2 YNNKEL (reference sequence). The V segment lost 3 bases and the J segment 2 bases; nucleotides outside the gene matches: 1. CDR3 DNA: TGTGCCAGCAGCCAGACTAGCGGACAAGAGACCCAGTACTTC. Protein sequence: CASSQTSGQETQYF.

This clonotype was recorded a few times. This chain connects TRBV5-1 to TRBJ2-1, with 7 bases that match TRBD1. CDR1 is SGHRS, CDR2 YFSETQ, per germline. The CDR3 runs 14 residues. The V gene end was trimmed by 3 bases and the J gene end by 4 bases; junction bases not matched to a gene: 4. CDR3 coding DNA: TGCGCCAGCAGCTCGGGACAGTCGTACAATGAGCAGTTCTTC. Protein product: CASSSGQSYNEQFF.

The chain combines TRBV19 with TRBJ2-5; 7 nucleotides match TRBD2. Germline lookup yields CDR1 LNHDA and CDR2 SQIVND (reference sequence). The CDR3 contains 15 residues. The J segment lost 2 bases and the V segment lost 6 bases, leaving 9 bases of the junction unmatched. The CDR3 here is CASRGGIFHQETQYF. DNA of the CDR3: TGTGCCAGTAGGGGGGGGATTTTCCATCAAGAGACCCAGTACTTC.

The rearrangement links TRBV28 to TRBJ1-1, with a tentative D call TRBD1 (5 bases). Germline loops: CDR1 MDHEN, CDR2 SYDVKM. V shed 5 bases and J shed 4 bases, with 8 bases lying between them. The CDR3 consists of 12 residues. This chain's CDR3 is CASSLGVTEAFF. The CDR3 DNA reads as TGTGCCAGCAGTCTAGGGGTCACTGAAGCTTTCTTT. Drawing the rest from reference TRBV28 and TRBJ1-1, the complete variable domain is DVKVTQSSRYLVKRTGEKVFLECVQDMDHENMFWYRQDPGLGLRLIYFSYDVKMKEKGDIPEGYSVSREKKERFSLILESASTNQTSMYLCASSLGVTEAFFGQGTRLTVV.

This sequence joins TRBV5-5 and TRBJ2-4, with TRBD1 as a possible D gene (6 bases). CDR3 length equals 14 residues. V was clipped by 3 bases and J by 2 bases, with 9 bases between them. Germline V CDR1 and CDR2: SGHKS, YYEKEE (reference sequence). CDR3 coding DNA: TGTGCCAGCAGCTCACAGGGATCCAAAAACATTCAGTACTTC. As protein: CASSSQGSKNIQYF.

The chain joins TRBV10-3 to TRBJ1-5, with 11 bases identical to TRBD1. Per germline, CDR1 ENHRY and CDR2 SYGVKD. This CDR3 is 15 amino acids long. The junction had 4 bases not matched to a gene; V was cut back by 4 bases and J by 5 bases. DNA for the CDR3: TGTGCCATCAGTGGGGACAGGGGGGGGGATCAGCCCCAGCATTTT. This encodes CAISGDRGGDQPQHF.